Following are 19 T cell receptor beta chains from one sample sequenced in a study of patients and donors after allogeneic stem cell transplantation. TCRdb re-called the RT-PCR reads with MiXCR, one entry per CDR3 protein. The sample consists of hundreds of thousands of distinct CDR3 sequences, 16% of them appearing once. The sample consisted of blood, either unsorted or a sorted T cell fraction (not recorded which). These receptors were obtained from a human donor who was either an allogeneic HSCT recipient or a stem cell or donor lymphocyte infusion donor (not recorded which). It is not recorded whose cells these are; they may come from a transplant donor.

This clonotype was recorded a few times. The rearrangement joins TRBV7-2 to TRBJ2-1; D unresolved. The CDR3 totals 15 residues. From germline, CDR1 is SGHTA and CDR2 FQGNSA. The V gene lost 1 base and the J gene lost 6 bases, with 13 bases spanning the gap. CDR3 in DNA: TGTGCCAGCAGCTTAGAGGGCTACCTCCCCAATGAGCAGTTCTTC. This translates into CASSLEGYLPNEQFF.

The table lists this clonotype with a few counts. The chain is built from TRBV7-9 and TRBJ1-5; D is ambiguous. This CDR3 has 15 residues. V dropped 1 base and J dropped 3 bases, with 10 bases sitting between them. Germline V lookup: CDR1 SEHNR, CDR2 FQNEAQ (reference sequence). CDR3 nucleotide sequence: TGTGCCAGCAGCTTAGGTTCGGGTCTCAATCAGCCCCAGCATTTT. This encodes CASSLGSGLNQPQHF.

The chain employs TRBV7-9 and TRBJ1-1; D possibly corresponds to TRBD1 (6 bases). The CDR3 is made up of 12 amino acids. CDR1 is SEHNR, CDR2 FQNEAQ, per germline (reference sequence). Trimming cost V 11 bases and J 3 bases, with 13 bases left between them. The DNA for the CDR3 is TGTGCCGGGGGACAAGGGGACACTGAAGCTTTCTTT. It translates to CAGGQGDTEAFF.

The chain combines TRBV5-1 with TRBJ2-7; 8 bases are shared with TRBD1. Trimming cost V 7 bases and J 7 bases; bases outside gene matches: 13. Germline assignment: CDR1 SGHRS and CDR2 YFSETQ. This CDR3 region has 14 residues. CDR3 coding DNA: TGCGCCAGCGGGTGGTGGGACAGGCCGGAAGAGCAGTACTTC. Residues: CASGWWDRPEEQYF.

This chain connects TRBV5-1 to TRBJ2-7; tentative D call: TRBD2 (5 bases). Trimming pared 4 bases from V and 7 bases from J, leaving 9 bases between. CDR1 and CDR2 (germline): SGHRS, YFSETQ. This CDR3 is 11 amino acids long. CDR3 DNA: TGCGCCAGCAGCCCCCCGGGGGAGCAGTACTTC. Protein: CASSPPGEQYF.

The chain recombines TRBV6-5 with TRBJ2-7; TRBD2 matches 8 bases. The CDR3 extends over 15 amino acids. V gave up 2 bases and J gave up 2 bases; unmatched junction bases: 5. Germline CDR1 reads MNHEY; CDR2 reads SVGAGI. CDR3 nucleotides: TGTGCCAGCAGTTACGTGGCGGGAGGCCCCTACGAGCAGTACTTC. Protein product: CASSYVAGGPYEQYF.

This clonotype came up a few times. This chain joins TRBV29-1 and TRBJ2-1; TRBD2 matches at 15 bases. This CDR3 has 12 residues. Losses at the gene ends were 4 bases for V and 15 bases for J; bases not matched to a gene: 4. Germline V gene sequence: CDR1 SQVTM, CDR2 ANQGSEA. DNA for the CDR3: TGCAGCGTTGGGACTAGCGGGGGGGGGTTGTTCTTC. This translates into CSVGTSGGGLFF.

This chain uses TRBV15 with TRBJ1-2; D gene uncertain. CDR3 length: 13 residues. Germline CDR1 and CDR2: LNHNV and YYDKDF (reference sequence). V was cut by 4 bases and J by 8 bases, with 14 bases left in between. In nucleotides, the CDR3 is TGTGCCACCAGCAATCGACGGACGTCGGGCTACACCTTC. Protein product: CATSNRRTSGYTF.

The genes are TRBV20-1 and TRBJ2-7; D is unresolved. V dropped 6 bases and J dropped 4 bases, with 19 bases sitting between them. CDR3 length equals 14 residues. CDR1 DFQATT and CDR2 SNEGSKA come from the germline V gene (reference sequence). The CDR3 DNA reads TGCAGTGCCCACTTCCCACTCGGCCCTTACGAGCAGTACTTC. It specifies CSAHFPLGPYEQYF.

This clonotype was counted between two and nine times. The rearrangement uses TRBV4-2 and TRBJ1-3; tentative D call: TRBD1 (5 bases). Trimming shortened V by 0 bases and J by 4 bases, and 10 bases separated the two germline ends. The CDR3 runs to 15 residues. Germline assignment: CDR1 LGHNA and CDR2 YNFKEQ. CDR3 DNA sequence: TGTGCCAGCAGCCAAGAATTCGGGGCAGGAAACACCATATATTTT. The encoded protein is CASSQEFGAGNTIYF.

The J gene is TRBJ1-2, the V gene TRBV6-5; 8 bases are shared with TRBD1. CDR1 MNHEY and CDR2 SVGAGI come from the germline V gene. V gave up 4 bases and J gave up 8 bases; unmatched junction bases: 9. This CDR3 contains 14 residues. In DNA, the CDR3 is TGTGCCAGCAGTTGGTCAGGGGGCATGGACGGCTACACCTTC. Protein product: CASSWSGGMDGYTF.

The rearrangement joins TRBV19 to TRBJ2-3, with TRBD1 matching over 9 bases. Germline V gives CDR1 LNHDA, CDR2 SQIVND (reference sequence). The CDR3 has 14 amino acids. V gave up 5 bases and J gave up 4 bases; unmatched junction bases: 4. CDR3 bases: TGTGCCAGTAGTGGGACAGGGTTCGCAGATACGCAGTATTTT. Its protein is CASSGTGFADTQYF. The variable domain in full, with the rest retrieved from reference TRBV19 and TRBJ2-3, is DGGITQSPKYLFRKEGQNVTLSCEQNLNHDAMYWYRQDPGQGLRLIYYSQIVNDFQKGDIAEGYSVSREKKESFPLTVTSAQKNPTAFYLCASSGTGFADTQYFGPGTRLTVL.

The chain combines TRBV25-1 with TRBJ2-3; the D call may be TRBD1 or TRBD2 (6 bases each). Per the germline V gene, CDR1 is MGHDK and CDR2 is SYGVNS. The CDR3 contains 15 residues. Deletions cut 4 bases from V and 5 bases from J, with 16 bases between. For the CDR3, the DNA is TGTGCCAGCAGTGCCCCTCGGACAGCGGGAGATACGCAGTATTTT. As protein: CASSAPRTAGDTQYF.

This clonotype came up a few times. The chain carries TRBV7-9 and TRBJ2-7, with a possible D match to TRBD1 (6 bases). Trimming left V 1 base short and J 5 bases short, with 12 bases between. In germline, CDR1 is SEHNR, CDR2 FQNEAQ (reference sequence). The CDR3 contains 14 residues. CDR3: CASSLVRGKNEQYF. The CDR3 DNA sequence: TGTGCCAGCAGCTTAGTCAGGGGCAAGAACGAGCAGTACTTC.

This clonotype was observed at least ten times. V gene TRBV5-1 combines with J gene TRBJ2-3, with D maybe TRBD2 (6 bases). Trimming removed 0 bases from V and 4 bases from J, with 12 bases in between. The CDR3 consists of 15 residues. Germline V gives CDR1 SGHRS, CDR2 YFSETQ. This CDR3 reads CASSLVPGLPDTQYF. CDR3 DNA sequence: TGCGCCAGCAGCTTGGTTCCGGGACTCCCAGATACGCAGTATTTT.

The rearrangement uses TRBV7-3 and TRBJ2-3; 9 bases are a match to TRBD1. J lost 2 bases, V lost 5 bases, and 5 bases had no gene match. Looked up from germline, CDR1 is SGHTA and CDR2 is FQGTGA. The CDR3 length is 15 residues. The CDR3 DNA sequence: TGTGCCAGCAGCCCCGGGACAGGGAACACAGATACGCAGTATTTT. This gives the protein CASSPGTGNTDTQYF.

This clonotype has a handful of counts. This chain connects TRBV7-2 to TRBJ2-7; a weak D match, TRBD2 (6 bases). Per the germline V gene, CDR1 is SGHTA and CDR2 is FQGNSA. V was cut by 5 bases and J by 2 bases, with 10 bases left in between. The CDR3 covers 13 residues. The CDR3 loop is CASSPERAYEQYF. The CDR3 DNA follows: TGTGCCAGCAGCCCTGAGCGGGCCTACGAGCAGTACTTC.

The table lists this clonotype with a few counts. The rearrangement joins TRBV20-1 to TRBJ1-5; no firm D call. V was clipped by 1 base and J by 7 bases, with 11 bases between them. Germline loops: CDR1 DFQATT, CDR2 SNEGSKA (reference sequence). The CDR3 covers 13 residues. CDR3 residues: CSARATIGQPQHF. CDR3 DNA: TGCAGTGCTAGAGCAACAATTGGGCAGCCCCAGCATTTT.

The chain recombines TRBV11-3 with TRBJ2-3; 8 bases are shared with TRBD2. Looked up from germline, CDR1 is SGHNT and CDR2 is YENEEA. The CDR3 runs to 15 residues. V dropped 3 bases and J dropped 5; count of bases not matched to a gene: 7. CDR3 nucleotide sequence: TGTGCCAGCAGCTTGCGGGGGGCCGTGGGAGATACGCAGTATTTT. It is translated as CASSLRGAVGDTQYF.